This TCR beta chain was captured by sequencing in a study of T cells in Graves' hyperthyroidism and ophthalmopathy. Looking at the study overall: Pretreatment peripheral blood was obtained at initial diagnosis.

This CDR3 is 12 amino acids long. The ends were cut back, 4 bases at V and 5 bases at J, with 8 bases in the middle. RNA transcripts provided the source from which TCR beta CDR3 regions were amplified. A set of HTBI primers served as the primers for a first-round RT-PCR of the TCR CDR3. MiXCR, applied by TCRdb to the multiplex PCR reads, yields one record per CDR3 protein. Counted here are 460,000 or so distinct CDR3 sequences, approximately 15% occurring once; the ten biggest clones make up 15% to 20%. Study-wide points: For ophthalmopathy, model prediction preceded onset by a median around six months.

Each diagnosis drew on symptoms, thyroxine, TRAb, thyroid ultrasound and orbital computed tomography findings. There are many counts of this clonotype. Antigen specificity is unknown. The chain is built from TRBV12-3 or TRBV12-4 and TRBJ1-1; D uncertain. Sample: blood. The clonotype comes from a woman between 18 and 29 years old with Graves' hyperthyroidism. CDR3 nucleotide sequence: TGTGCCAGCAGTTGGGTACAAACTGAAGCTTTCTTT. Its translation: CASSWVQTEAFF.